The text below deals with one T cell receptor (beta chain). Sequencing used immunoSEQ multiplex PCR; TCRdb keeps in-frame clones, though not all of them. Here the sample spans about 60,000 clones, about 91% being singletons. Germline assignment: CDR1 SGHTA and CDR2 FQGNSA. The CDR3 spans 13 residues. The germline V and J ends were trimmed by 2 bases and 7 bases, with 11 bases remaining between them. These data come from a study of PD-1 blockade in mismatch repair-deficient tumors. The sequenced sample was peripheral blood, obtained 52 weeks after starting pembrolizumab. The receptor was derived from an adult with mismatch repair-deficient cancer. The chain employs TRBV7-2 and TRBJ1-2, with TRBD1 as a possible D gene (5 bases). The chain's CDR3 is CASSLFEGSGYTF. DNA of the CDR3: TGTGCCAGCAGCTTATTTGAGGGGTCTGGCTACACCTTC.